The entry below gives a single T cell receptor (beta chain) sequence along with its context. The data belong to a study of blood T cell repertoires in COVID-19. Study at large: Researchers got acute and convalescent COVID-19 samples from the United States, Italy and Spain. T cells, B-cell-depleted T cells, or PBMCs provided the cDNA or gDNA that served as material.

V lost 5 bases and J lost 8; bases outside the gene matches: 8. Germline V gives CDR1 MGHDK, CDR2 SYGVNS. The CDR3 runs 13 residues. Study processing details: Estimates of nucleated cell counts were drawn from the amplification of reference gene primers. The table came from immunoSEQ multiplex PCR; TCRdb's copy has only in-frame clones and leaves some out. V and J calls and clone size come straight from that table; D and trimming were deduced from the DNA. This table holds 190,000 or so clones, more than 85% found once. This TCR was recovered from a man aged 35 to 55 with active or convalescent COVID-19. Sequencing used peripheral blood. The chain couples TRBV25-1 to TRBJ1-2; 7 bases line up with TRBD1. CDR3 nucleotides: TGTGCCAGCAGTCGAACAGGGGAAGGGGGCTACACCTTC. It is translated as CASSRTGEGGYTF.